This TCR beta chain comes out of a study of shared clonotypes between healthy human individuals. Study results and caveats: Limitation of the genetic and exposure-history diversity represented came from the few donors.

At the deep level, the assay was run. Source study methods: ImmunoSEQ output lacked quality scores and full-length reads, limiting matched filtering. Measured with immunoSEQ multiplex PCR; TCRdb has only the in-frame clones, and not every one. V, J and clone size reflect that table, while D and trimming were determined from the DNA. This sample has millions of clones, with 85% to 95% found just once. This clone occurred a few times. What it binds is not known. Healthy HIV-negative adults with no recent acute infections or vaccinations were recruited as donors. The sample comprised naive CD4+ T cells sorted from blood. Subset here: CD45RA+ positively selected. This TCR was recovered from a man between 18 and 29 years old in good health.

CDR3 nucleotide sequence: TGTGCCAGTAGTATGGCTAGCGGGAGGGCCCGGAACACCGGGGAGCTGTTTTTT. This sequence encodes CASSMASGRARNTGELFF. The V call is TRBV19, the J call TRBJ2-2; TRBD2 agrees at 12 bases. The CDR3 consists of 18 residues. V shed 3 bases, J shed 1 base, and the junction held 6 bases outside the gene matches. CDR1 is LNHDA, CDR2 SQIVND, per germline (reference sequence).